One T cell receptor beta chain is described in this entry. V was shortened by 7 bases and J by 0 bases, with 7 bases between the two germline ends. Germline V gene sequence: CDR1 MGHDK, CDR2 SYGVNS. The CDR3 length is 13 residues. This entry comes from a study of early T cells in non-severe SARS-CoV-2 infection. Study at large: It was bulk RNA from unsorted whole blood that was sequenced, and the chains were unpaired.

Individual cDNA molecules carried attached unique molecular identifiers. TCRdb reprocessed the 5' RACE reads with MiXCR, giving one entry per CDR3 protein. Of tens of thousands of distinct CDR3 sequences listed, about 15% are singletons. The source of this sequence is an adult who was a healthcare worker with PCR-confirmed SARS-CoV-2 infection or an uninfected control (not recorded which). Sequenced here: whole blood, sampled at baseline. This chain joins TRBV25-1 and TRBJ2-1; D not certain. CDR3 nucleotide sequence: TGTGCCAGCAAGCCGAGCTCCTACAATGAGCAGTTCTTC. This encodes CASKPSSYNEQFF.